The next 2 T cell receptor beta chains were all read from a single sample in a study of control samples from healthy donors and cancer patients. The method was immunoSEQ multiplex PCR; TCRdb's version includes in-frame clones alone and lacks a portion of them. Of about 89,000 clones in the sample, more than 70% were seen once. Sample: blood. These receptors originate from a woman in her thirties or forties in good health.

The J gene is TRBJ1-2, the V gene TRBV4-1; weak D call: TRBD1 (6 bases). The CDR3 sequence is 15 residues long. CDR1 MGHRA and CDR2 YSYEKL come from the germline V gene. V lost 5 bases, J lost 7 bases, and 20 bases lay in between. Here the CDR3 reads CASSSHHTGSAGYTF. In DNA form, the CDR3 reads TGCGCCAGCAGCTCACACCATACAGGGAGCGCTGGCTACACCTTC.

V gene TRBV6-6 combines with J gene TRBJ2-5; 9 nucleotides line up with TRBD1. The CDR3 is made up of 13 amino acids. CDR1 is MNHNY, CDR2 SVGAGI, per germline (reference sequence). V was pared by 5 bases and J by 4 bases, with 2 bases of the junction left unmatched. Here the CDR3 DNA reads TGTGCCAGCAGTACAGGGGGCCGAGAGACCCAGTACTTC. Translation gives CASSTGGRETQYF.